This T cell receptor (beta chain) was sequenced during a study of regulatory T cells in long-lasting Graves disease. Notes on the study in general: TCR diversity was lower in persistent Graves' patients than in newly diagnosed ones. Shared public clonotypes totalled approximately 3,000 in persistent patients, compared with about 990 in new patients. There were preferences for TRBV28, TRBJ1-2 and TRBJ2-5 in persistent disease.

This clonotype has just a few counts. What it binds is not known. The time point denotes: persistent/refractory GD, antithyroid drugs over 5 years with positive TRAb. Extracted PBMC RNA gave rise to the TCR library. Deletions cut 4 bases from V and 1 base from J, with 15 bases between. Per the germline V gene, CDR1 is SGHRS and CDR2 is YFSETQ. This CDR3 spans 15 amino acids. The TCR beta library used iRepertoire HTBI primers with Arm-PCR amplification of CDR3. TCRdb processed the multiplex PCR reads anew with MiXCR; each CDR3 protein has one entry. This table holds 350,000 to 500,000 distinct CDR3 sequences, around a fifth found once.

This receptor was taken from a female donor with Graves disease. The V and J genes are TRBV5-1 and TRBJ2-7; D remains ambiguous. This specimen was peripheral blood mononuclear cells (PBMCs), taken when the disease was refractory, from a patient treated with antithyroid drugs. The CDR3, as DNA: TGCGCCAGCAGCCCCCCGAGCGAAGCATCCTACGAGCAGTACTTC. As protein: CASSPPSEASYEQYF.